This T cell receptor beta chain appears in the sequencing data of a study of T cell repertoires in cytomegalovirus infection. Trimming left V 4 bases short and J 10 bases short, with 11 bases between. This CDR3 region has 12 residues. The germline V gene encodes CDR1 SGHTA and CDR2 FQGNSA. This clonotype was recorded many times. Antigen: not known. Study conclusions and caveats: Cumulative public TCR beta family frequency identified CMV carriers with the relevant HLA.

MiXCR, run by TCRdb on the reads, gives a single entry per CDR3 protein. This sample has almost 500,000 distinct CDR3 sequences; 11% occur once, and the top ten carry roughly 10%. The material sequenced was PBMCs. The V call is TRBV7-2, the J call TRBJ2-1; D is perhaps TRBD2 (5 bases). The TCR originated in a human donor in good health (CMV status not recorded). Some clones in this sample may be carry-over from other donors' samples. CDR3 region: CASSSEVGEQFF. The CDR3 DNA reads as TGTGCCAGCAGCTCGGAGGTTGGGGAGCAGTTCTTC. The whole variable domain, filled in from reference TRBV7-2 and TRBJ2-1, reads GAGVSQSPSNKVTEKGKDVELRCDPISGHTALYWYRQSLGQGLEFLIYFQGNSAPDKSGLPSDRFSAERTGGSVSTLTIQRTQQEDSAVYLCASSSEVGEQFFGPGTRLTVL.